The TCR beta chain under discussion was sequenced for a study of blood T cell repertoires in COVID-19. The wider study: The United States, Italy and Spain were the sources of the acute and convalescent COVID-19 samples. PBMCs, B-cell-depleted T cells, or T cells were the source of the cDNA or gDNA that made up the material.

Of note for this clone: Distinct nucleotide sequences in the sample also encode this CDR3.

Recruited during active infection, patients (from Seattle) were subsequently followed longitudinally. TCRdb keeps only in-frame clones here, not all; method: immunoSEQ multiplex PCR. This sample has hundreds of thousands of clones, with around 87% found just once. Germline lookup yields CDR1 MNHEY and CDR2 SVGAGI. The length of the CDR3 is 13 residues. The V gene lost 2 bases and the J gene lost 5 bases, with 9 bases spanning the gap. The V gene is TRBV6-5, the J gene TRBJ1-1; TRBD1 might be the D (6 bases). Sequencing used peripheral blood. This sequence originates from a woman aged 45 to 65 with COVID-19, enrolled during active disease. CDR3 protein: CASSYEGGTEAFF. The CDR3 region has the DNA TGTGCCAGCAGTTACGAGGGGGGGACTGAAGCTTTCTTT.